This passage covers 24 T cell receptor beta chains from one sample sequenced in a study of beta chain features in type 1 diabetes. Study-level results: Shortening of TCRB CDR3s, moderate but significant, appeared in all four CD4+ subsets of Type 1 diabetes patients.

Reverse transcribing all isolated RNA meant expressed TCRB transcripts were sequenced. Clones were read by immunoSEQ multiplex PCR, and TCRdb kept only the in-frame ones, dropping some. The table shows under 200,000 clones, with 10% occurring only once. These TCRs are of unknown antigen specificity. Sequenced material: central memory CD4+ T cells from blood. Receptor source: a man younger than 40 with type 1 diabetes.

The chain recombines TRBV18 with TRBJ1-2; the D gene is possibly TRBD1 (6 bases). Germline CDR1 KGHSH, CDR2 LQKENI. There are 16 residues in the CDR3. V shed 3 bases and J shed 4 bases, with 18 bases lying between them. The DNA of the CDR3 is TGTGCCAGCTCACCGTCTGCGGACAGCCGAAGCTATGGCTACACCTTC. It encodes CASSPSADSRSYGYTF.

A few counts support this clone. The chain employs TRBV6-6 and TRBJ2-5, with 8 bases that match TRBD1. The CDR3 is made up of 13 amino acids. Germline V gene lookup returns CDR1 MNHNY and CDR2 SVGAGI (reference sequence). The V and J ends lost 5 bases and 5 bases, in that order; junction bases with no gene match: 4. Here the CDR3 reads CASSPDREETQYF. The CDR3 DNA reads as TGTGCCAGCAGTCCGGACAGGGAGGAGACCCAGTACTTC.

The sample holds a few counts of this clone. J is TRBJ2-7 and V is TRBV11-2; tentative D call: TRBD2 (5 bases). This CDR3 is built from 15 residues. V was trimmed by 7 bases and J by 0 bases, leaving 16 bases between them. Germline CDR1 is SGHAT and CDR2 is FQNNGV. The DNA for the CDR3 is TGTGCCAGCAAGGAGTTTTTGGGGAGCTCCTACGAGCAGTACTTC. Amino acid sequence: CASKEFLGSSYEQYF.

The genes are TRBV7-2 and TRBJ2-7, with D possibly being TRBD2 (6 bases). V dropped 5 bases and J dropped 1 base, with 15 bases sitting between them. The CDR3 length is 15 residues. The germline CDR1 and CDR2 sequences are SGHTA and FQGNSA. The CDR3 DNA sequence: TGTGCCAGCAGCGCAAACCCCGGGACTTCCTACGAGCAGTACTTC. This translates into CASSANPGTSYEQYF. Full variable domain (rest looked up from reference TRBV7-2 and TRBJ2-7): GAGVSQSPSNKVTEKGKDVELRCDPISGHTALYWYRQSLGQGLEFLIYFQGNSAPDKSGLPSDRFSAERTGGSVSTLTIQRTQQEDSAVYLCASSANPGTSYEQYFGPGTRLTVT.

The rearrangement joins TRBV19 to TRBJ1-1; 8 nucleotides line up with TRBD1. The ends lost 5 bases at V and 4 bases at J; junction bases unmatched: 9. This CDR3 comprises 15 residues. Germline assignment: CDR1 LNHDA and CDR2 SQIVND (reference sequence). CDR3 residues: CASSGGQGLFTEAFF. The CDR3 nucleotides read TGTGCCAGTAGTGGAGGACAGGGATTATTCACTGAAGCTTTCTTT.

This chain uses TRBV10-3 with TRBJ2-4; 10 nucleotides align to TRBD2. Trimming removed 6 bases from V and 2 bases from J; junction bases left unmatched: 16. This CDR3 contains 19 residues. Germline V gene lookup returns CDR1 ENHRY and CDR2 SYGVKD. The CDR3 coding sequence is TGTGCCATCAGGCGGGTTCGAGCGGGAGGGCCTTTGACCAAAAACATTCAGTACTTC. Translating gives CAIRRVRAGGPLTKNIQYF.

This clone was detected a few times. The gene calls are TRBV2 and TRBJ2-1; perhaps TRBD2 as D (6 bases). Trimming pared 5 bases from V and 7 bases from J, leaving 9 bases between. Germline V gene sequence: CDR1 SNHLY, CDR2 FYNNEI. The CDR3 spans 12 residues. CDR3 loop: CASSQGGNEQFF. The CDR3 DNA reads TGTGCCAGCAGTCAAGGAGGGAATGAGCAGTTCTTC.

The chain has TRBV15 and TRBJ1-2; no clear D. V was cut by 1 base and J by 2 bases, with 11 bases left in between. The CDR3 loop spans 15 amino acids. The V gene's germline CDR1 is LNHNV and CDR2 YYDKDF (reference sequence). As DNA, the CDR3 is TGTGCCACCAGCAGAGGCGGAGCAAGCAACTATGGCTACACCTTC. Translation gives CATSRGGASNYGYTF.

This chain uses TRBV6-5 with TRBJ2-1, with D possibly TRBD1 on 6 matching bases. Germline CDR1 reads MNHEY; CDR2 reads SVGAGI. The CDR3 sequence is 15 residues long. V lost 7 bases and J 3 bases, leaving 16 bases between the germline ends. The CDR3 here is CASNPQGPDYNEQFF. CDR3 coding DNA: TGTGCCAGCAACCCACAGGGTCCGGACTACAATGAGCAGTTCTTC.

This clone was detected a few times. The genes are TRBV28 and TRBJ2-5; possible D gene TRBD2, 5 bases. Trimming left V 6 bases short and J 5 bases short, with 13 bases between. There are 13 residues in the CDR3. Germline V lookup: CDR1 MDHEN, CDR2 SYDVKM. CDR3: CASRASGTETQYF. CDR3 nucleotides: TGTGCCAGCAGGGCCTCGGGAACGGAGACCCAGTACTTC. The full variable domain, in which reference TRBV28 and TRBJ2-5 provide the parts outside the CDR3, is DVKVTQSSRYLVKRTGEKVFLECVQDMDHENMFWYRQDPGLGLRLIYFSYDVKMKEKGDIPEGYSVSREKKERFSLILESASTNQTSMYLCASRASGTETQYFGPGTRLLVL.

The chain employs TRBV18 and TRBJ2-5; D is unclear. CDR1 is KGHSH, CDR2 LQKENI, per germline. Trimming took off 3 bases at V and 3 bases at J, with 2 bases between the two ends. The CDR3 runs 11 residues. CDR3 DNA sequence: TGTGCCAGCTCACCCGAAGAGACCCAGTACTTC. Translated: CASSPEETQYF.

This chain connects TRBV2 to TRBJ1-1; no clear D. Germline CDR1 is SNHLY and CDR2 is FYNNEI. This CDR3 is built from 13 residues. V was shortened by 7 bases and J by 1 base, with 10 bases between the two germline ends. CDR3 region: CASIDEANTEAFF. CDR3 DNA: TGTGCCAGCATAGATGAGGCGAACACTGAAGCTTTCTTT.

This clone was seen a few times. This chain uses TRBV18 with TRBJ2-7; weak D call: TRBD1 (6 bases). The length of the CDR3 is 15 residues. Trimming shortened V by 0 bases and J by 0 bases, and 9 bases separated the two germline ends. CDR1 is KGHSH and CDR2 is LQKENI in the germline V gene. The CDR3 here is CASSPPQGFSYEQYF. The CDR3 bases are TGTGCCAGCTCACCACCACAGGGATTCTCCTACGAGCAGTACTTC.

A few counts support this clone. This sequence joins TRBV7-3 and TRBJ1-1; D may be TRBD1 (6 bases). V gave up 4 bases and J gave up 8 bases, with 20 bases separating them. Germline CDR1 and CDR2: SGHTA and FQGTGA. The CDR3 is 15 residues long. CDR3 protein: CASSSTPTLGGEAFF. CDR3 coding DNA: TGTGCCAGCAGCTCGACACCTACGCTAGGGGGAGAAGCTTTCTTT.

V gene TRBV4-1 combines with J gene TRBJ2-1, with D perhaps matching TRBD2 (5 bases). Trimming took 2 bases from V and 8 from J, leaving 10 bases between them. The CDR3 is 13 residues long. Germline V gene data show CDR1 as MGHRA and CDR2 as YSYEKL. The CDR3 sequence is CASSQLGLHEQFF. CDR3 DNA sequence: TGCGCCAGCAGCCAACTTGGACTTCATGAGCAGTTCTTC.

The gene calls are TRBV29-1 and TRBJ1-5, with 7 bases that match TRBD1. With 7 bases clipped from V and 5 bases from J, the junction kept 8 bases outside the gene matches. Germline CDR1 is SQVTM and CDR2 is ANQGSEA. The length of the CDR3 is 13 residues. CDR3 sequence reads: CSASTGPDQPQHF. DNA for the CDR3: TGCAGCGCCTCGACAGGGCCAGATCAGCCCCAGCATTTT.

CDR3 amino acids: CASSLSGQFEETQYF. The CDR3 DNA reads as TGTGCCAGCAGCTTAAGTGGACAGTTCGAAGAGACCCAGTACTTC. The rearrangement joins TRBV7-3 to TRBJ2-5, with D maybe TRBD1 (6 bases). The V gene lost 1 base and the J gene lost 3 bases, with 12 bases spanning the gap. Germline V CDR1 and CDR2: SGHTA, FQGTGA. This CDR3 is 15 amino acids long.

This chain uses TRBV7-9 with TRBJ1-5; 8 nucleotides align to TRBD1. V was pared by 8 bases and J by 6 bases, with 9 bases of the junction left unmatched. Germline V CDR1 and CDR2: SEHNR, FQNEAQ (reference sequence). The CDR3 spans 14 residues. The CDR3 loop is CASAPQGAIQPQHF. In nucleotides, the CDR3 is TGTGCCAGCGCTCCCCAGGGGGCGATTCAGCCCCAGCATTTT.

This clone was seen a handful of times. V and J are TRBV9 and TRBJ2-5, with D uncertain. Germline lookup yields CDR1 SGDLS and CDR2 YYNGEE. The CDR3 spans 13 residues. V was clipped by 0 bases and J by 2 bases, with 5 bases between them. CDR3 bases: TGTGCCAGCAGCGTAGAACTACAAGAGACCCAGTACTTC. Translating gives CASSVELQETQYF.

The J gene is TRBJ1-2, the V gene TRBV2, with D possibly TRBD1 on 6 matching bases. Trimming removed 3 bases from V and 2 bases from J, with 19 bases in between. The germline V gene encodes CDR1 SNHLY and CDR2 FYNNEI. The CDR3 is 17 amino acids. CDR3 residues: CASSEPGVQGSNYGYTF. The CDR3 DNA reads as TGTGCCAGCAGTGAGCCCGGAGTCCAGGGGTCGAACTATGGCTACACCTTC. The variable domain in full, completed from reference TRBV2 and TRBJ1-2, reads EPEVTQTPSHQVTQMGQEVILRCVPISNHLYFYWYRQILGQKVEFLVSFYNNEISEKSEIFDDQFSVERPDGSNFTLKIRSTKLEDSAMYFCASSEPGVQGSNYGYTFGSGTRLTVV.

This clone was found a few times. The CDR3 loop is CASSFSPPNRGVSYEQYF. For the CDR3, the DNA is TGTGCCAGCAGTTTCTCCCCTCCGAACAGGGGGGTTTCCTACGAGCAGTACTTC. The rearrangement uses TRBV27 and TRBJ2-7, with TRBD1 identical over 8 bases. The CDR3 is made up of 18 amino acids. CDR1 MNHEY and CDR2 SMNVEV come from the germline V gene (reference sequence). Losses at the gene ends were 3 bases for V and 1 base for J; bases not matched to a gene: 14.

The chain couples TRBV7-3 to TRBJ2-7; weak D call: TRBD1 (5 bases). The CDR3 has 15 residues. Trimming stripped 2 bases from V and 2 bases from J, with 13 bases between. Germline CDR1 and CDR2: SGHTA and FQGTGA. The CDR3 nucleotides are TGTGCCAGCAGCTTATGGGCAGGGTCAGCCTACGAGCAGTACTTC. Its translation: CASSLWAGSAYEQYF.

This clone was detected a few times. J is TRBJ1-4 and V is TRBV7-9; D remains unclear. CDR3 length: 14 residues. Deletions cut 5 bases from V and 6 bases from J, with 13 bases between. Germline V gene sequence: CDR1 SEHNR, CDR2 FQNEAQ (reference sequence). The CDR3 DNA sequence: TGTGCCAGCAGCCCGGGAGGCGGTGATGAAAAACTGTTTTTT. It translates to CASSPGGGDEKLFF.

V is TRBV6-6 and J is TRBJ1-1; D is uncertain. Looked up from germline, CDR1 is MNHNY and CDR2 is SVGAGI (reference sequence). This CDR3 comprises 13 residues. The germline V and J ends were trimmed by 4 bases and 8 bases, with 14 bases remaining between them. CDR3 bases: TGTGCCAGCAGTTCCCCCTCAACCAGAGAAGCTTTCTTT. Protein: CASSSPSTREAFF.